This TCR beta chain appears in the sequencing data of a study of early T cells in non-severe SARS-CoV-2 infection. Study overall: Sequencing targeted bulk RNA from unsorted whole blood, leaving chains unpaired.

There are many counts of this clonotype. TCRdb independently ran MiXCR on the 5' RACE reads; one entry per CDR3 protein. The sample lists about 39,000 distinct CDR3 sequences, approximately 6% occurring once. The material was whole blood, obtained at baseline. The origin of this receptor is an adult who was a healthcare worker with PCR-confirmed SARS-CoV-2 infection or an uninfected control (not recorded which).

CDR3 loop: CASSPDRVNTEAFF. The CDR3 coding sequence is TGTGCCAGCAGCCCGGACAGGGTTAACACTGAAGCTTTCTTT. V usage is TRBV6-4 and J usage is TRBJ1-1; 8 nucleotides match TRBD1. The germline V gene has CDR1 MRHNA and CDR2 SNTAGT. V lost 6 bases to trimming and J lost 2 bases; unmatched junction nucleotides: 5. CDR3 length: 14 residues.